This is a list of T cell receptor beta chains from one sample in a study of T cells after yellow fever vaccination. TCRdb itself ran the 5' RACE reads through MiXCR, one entry per CDR3 protein. The sample lists some 240,000 distinct CDR3 sequences; 5.2% were seen once. The sequencing used CD4+ T cells sorted from PBMCs, collected on the day of the yellow fever booster vaccination. These receptors came from a man younger than 30 who received the YFV17D yellow fever vaccine. The CDR3 runs from the conserved cysteine through the conserved F or W. The D gene is left open where the match is weak. Clone size is shown for a subset of rows, as once, few, many or a class of expanded clone.

few	TRBV5-4	14	-	TRBJ2-2	TGTGCCAGCAGCTTACGCCGAGCAGGCGGGGAGCTGTTTTTT	CASSLRRAGGELFF
-	TRBV7-2	18	-	TRBJ1-3	TGTGCCAGCAGCTTAGGGCTCCCGGTAGGAGCCTCTGGAAACACCATATATTTT	CASSLGLPVGASGNTIYF
many	TRBV7-9	16	TRBD2	TRBJ2-5	TGTGCCAGCAGCTTACGTGCTAGCGGGGGCCGAGAGACCCAGTACTTC	CASSLRASGGRETQYF
few	TRBV5-6	14	TRBD2	TRBJ2-5	TGTGCCAGCAGCCCCGTCCAGGGAGGGGAGACCCAGTACTTC	CASSPVQGGETQYF
-	TRBV4-1	13	-	TRBJ2-5	TGCGCCAGCAGCCAAGCGGGGGTGGAGACCCAGTACTTC	CASSQAGVETQYF
few	TRBV5-1	16	TRBD1	TRBJ1-4	TGCGCCAGCAGCTCGACAGGGTCTGCAACTAATGAAAAACTGTTTTTT	CASSSTGSATNEKLFF
few	TRBV20-1	13	-	TRBJ2-5	TGCAGTGCCCGGACGAGGGGTGGGGAGACCCAGTACTTC	CSARTRGGETQYF
many	TRBV7-2	14	-	TRBJ2-3	TGTGCCAGCAGCTCCTCAGTTAGGGCAGATACGCAGTATTTT	CASSSSVRADTQYF
many	TRBV6-2/TRBV6-3	12	-	TRBJ1-1	TGTGCCAGCCGGAGGGAGAACACTGAAGCTTTCTTT	CASRRENTEAFF
few	TRBV20-1	15	-	TRBJ2-3	TGCAGTGCTAGTCTCTTAGGGGGGGCAAGGGATACGCAGTATTTT	CSASLLGGARDTQYF
-	TRBV2	15	-	TRBJ2-5	TGTGCCAGCAGTGAAGCCCCGGCTACTCAAGAGACCCAGTACTTC	CASSEAPATQETQYF
-	TRBV20-1	11	-	TRBJ1-1	TGCAGTGGAGTGGTGAACACTGAAGCTTTCTTT	CSGVVNTEAFF
few	TRBV10-3	15	TRBD2	TRBJ2-5	TGTGCCATCCGGTCGGGAGGCGGGGACCAAGAGACCCAGTACTTC	CAIRSGGGDQETQYF
few	TRBV7-3	18	TRBD2	TRBJ2-1	TGTGCCAGCAGCTTAAACCCAAGGACTAGCGGGGGGTTCAATGAGCAGTTCTTC	CASSLNPRTSGGFNEQFF
-	TRBV6-5	13	-	TRBJ1-5	TGTGCCAGCAGGTTCGGACTAAATCAGCCCCAGCATTTT	CASRFGLNQPQHF
-	TRBV7-2	14	-	TRBJ2-5	TGTGCCAGCAGCGATAGGGGGGGGGAAGAGACCCAGTACTTC	CASSDRGGEETQYF
few	TRBV18	15	TRBD1	TRBJ1-5	TGTGCCAGCTCCCCTGGACAGGGAAACAATCAGCCCCAGCATTTT	CASSPGQGNNQPQHF
-	TRBV4-1	14	TRBD1	TRBJ1-5	TGCGCCAGCAGCTCCCCAGGGGGCCGGCAGCCCCAGCATTTT	CASSSPGGRQPQHF
many	TRBV5-1	16	TRBD2	TRBJ2-3	TGCGCCAGCAGCTTGGTAGCGGGGATGCTCACAGATACGCAGTATTTT	CASSLVAGMLTDTQYF
few	TRBV7-9	16	TRBD1	TRBJ2-5	TGTGCCAGCAGACGGACAGGGGGCGCGTTTGGAGAGACCCAGTACTTC	CASRRTGGAFGETQYF
-	TRBV7-6	17	-	TRBJ1-1	TGTGCCAGCAGCTTTTCTTCTCTGGGGCGGACGAACACTGAAGCTTTCTTT	CASSFSSLGRTNTEAFF
-	TRBV5-4	13	-	TRBJ1-2	TGTGCCAGCACCAGCTCCAGGGAAGGCGGCTACACCTTC	CASTSSREGGYTF
few	TRBV6-4	13	-	TRBJ2-7	TGTGCCAGCAGCTTGGACTCGGTCGGCGAGCAGTACTTC	CASSLDSVGEQYF
many	TRBV6-6	14	-	TRBJ1-5	TGTGCCAGCAGTTATAGGGGGGGCAATCAGCCCCAGCATTTT	CASSYRGGNQPQHF
-	TRBV15	12	-	TRBJ1-1	TGTGCCACCAGCACCAGGGAGGGTGAAGCTTTCTTT	CATSTREGEAFF
-	TRBV7-2	18	TRBD2	TRBJ2-3	TGTGCCAGCAGCTTAGCCCGGACTAGCGGGGGCCTCACAGATACGCAGTATTTT	CASSLARTSGGLTDTQYF
few	TRBV7-2	16	-	TRBJ2-1	TGTGCCAGCAGCTCCCAGGGATCCACAACCTACAATGAGCAGTTCTTC	CASSSQGSTTYNEQFF
many	TRBV5-1	13	-	TRBJ2-3	TGCGCCAGCAGCTTGACAGGGATTGATACGCAGTATTTT	CASSLTGIDTQYF
many	TRBV20-1	14	-	TRBJ2-3	TGCAGTGCTAGCGGCAGGGTCCTGCGGGATACGCAGTATTTT	CSASGRVLRDTQYF
few	TRBV4-3	19	-	TRBJ1-4	TGCGCCAGCAGCCAAGGGGGCAGGGGTGGCCCCCCAACTAATGAAAAACTGTTTTTT	CASSQGGRGGPPTNEKLFF
few	TRBV6-6	9	-	TRBJ1-1	TGTGCCAGCAGTGGGGAAGCTTTCTTT	CASSGEAFF
-	TRBV5-1	13	-	TRBJ2-3	TGCGCCAGCAGCTTTAGGCGAACAGATACGCAGTATTTT	CASSFRRTDTQYF
-	TRBV29-1	11	-	TRBJ2-3	TGCAGCGCACCGGGGGTGGATACGCAGTATTTT	CSAPGVDTQYF
few	TRBV5-1	20	-	TRBJ2-1	TGCGCCAGCAGCTTAGGTCCGAAGGGCGGGCGTCTGAGCTCCTACAATGAGCAGTTCTTC	CASSLGPKGGRLSSYNEQFF
many	TRBV25-1	12	-	TRBJ1-2	TGTGCCAGCAGCAAGGGGTCCTATGGCTACACCTTC	CASSKGSYGYTF
few	TRBV29-1	15	TRBD2	TRBJ2-3	TGCAGCGCTCAAGGACCGGGGGGGCCATCAGATACGCAGTATTTT	CSAQGPGGPSDTQYF
-	TRBV20-1	14	-	TRBJ1-6	TGCAGTGCTAGAGTCTGGGGTATCACAGCACCCCTCCACTTT	CSARVWGITAPLHF
few	TRBV20-1	14	TRBD1	TRBJ2-1	TGCAGTGCTAGCCCACAGGGGCGCGGATTTGAGCAGTTCTTC	CSASPQGRGFEQFF
many	TRBV20-1	11	-	TRBJ2-1	TGCAGTGCGAGGCCCGCCAATGAGCAGTTCTTC	CSARPANEQFF
-	TRBV6-5	15	-	TRBJ2-7	TGTGCCAGCAGGACCGGGCAGGAGCTGACCTACGAGCAGTACTTC	CASRTGQELTYEQYF
-	TRBV12-3/TRBV12-4	18	-	TRBJ1-5	TGTGCCAGCAGTTTTGGCCGTAGGGGACTACTTAGCAATCAGCCCCAGCATTTT	CASSFGRRGLLSNQPQHF
many	TRBV7-2	15	TRBD1	TRBJ2-7	TGTGCCAGCAGCCGAAGACCAGGGGGCGCTAGTGAGCAGTACTTC	CASSRRPGGASEQYF
few	TRBV28	15	TRBD1	TRBJ1-1	TGTGCCAGCAGTCGACCCGGGACAGGGGGCACTGAAGCTTTCTTT	CASSRPGTGGTEAFF
few	TRBV5-4	16	-	TRBJ2-5	TGTGCCAGCAGCTTGGTGCGGGGGCGGGCCGGGGAGACCCAGTACTTC	CASSLVRGRAGETQYF
-	TRBV7-3	17	TRBD2	TRBJ2-3	TGTGCCAGCAGCTTAACTAGCCTAGCGGGGTTCACAGATACGCAGTATTTT	CASSLTSLAGFTDTQYF
few	TRBV24-1	16	-	TRBJ2-1	TGTGCCACCAGTGATTTGCCTCCCGGGGCCCACAATGAGCAGTTCTTC	CATSDLPPGAHNEQFF
-	TRBV20-1	12	TRBD1	TRBJ2-7	TGCAGTCCACTGACAGGGGCCTACGAGCAGTACTTC	CSPLTGAYEQYF
-	TRBV12-5	13	-	TRBJ2-7	TGTGCTAGTGGTTTGCACAGACTCTACGAGCAGTACTTC	CASGLHRLYEQYF
few	TRBV7-2	15	-	TRBJ1-2	TGTGCCAGCAGCCGAGGGACGGCTATGCTTTATGGCTACACCTTC	CASSRGTAMLYGYTF
few	TRBV28	15	-	TRBJ2-6	TGTGCCAGCAGTTCCTCGGGCTCTGGGGCCAACGTCCTGACTTTC	CASSSSGSGANVLTF
-	TRBV5-1	13	-	TRBJ2-1	TGCGCCAGCAGCTTGGCAGCGCACAATGAGCAGTTCTTC	CASSLAAHNEQFF
many	TRBV6-5	12	-	TRBJ1-5	TGTGCCAGCAGACAATGGGGCCAGCCCCAGCATTTT	CASRQWGQPQHF
many	TRBV11-2	14	-	TRBJ2-5	TGTGCCAGCAGCTTAGAACCGAGGAGGGAGACCCAGTACTTC	CASSLEPRRETQYF
few	TRBV3-1	14	-	TRBJ1-2	TGTGCCAGCAGCGAGCACAGGGAAAACTATGGCTACACCTTC	CASSEHRENYGYTF
few	TRBV2	13	TRBD1	TRBJ2-1	TGTGCCAGCAGTCAACAGGGGGACGCTGAGCAGTTCTTC	CASSQQGDAEQFF
many	TRBV5-1	14	TRBD2	TRBJ2-1	TGCGCCAGCAGCTTGACGGCTAGCGGGGCCCAGCAGTTCTTC	CASSLTASGAQQFF
-	TRBV7-3	16	-	TRBJ1-1	TGTGCCAGCAGCCCCCGGGGGCAGCTGATGAACACTGAAGCTTTCTTT	CASSPRGQLMNTEAFF
many	TRBV7-9	13	-	TRBJ1-1	TGTGCCAGCAGCTTAGATGGAGGTGCTGAAGCTTTCTTT	CASSLDGGAEAFF
few	TRBV7-2	15	-	TRBJ1-6	TGTGCCAGCAGCCTACGACAGCCCTATAATTCACCCCTCCACTTT	CASSLRQPYNSPLHF
few	TRBV24-1	17	TRBD2	TRBJ2-1	TGTGCCACCAGTGATCGGCCCCGGACTAGCGGCTACAATGAGCAGTTCTTC	CATSDRPRTSGYNEQFF